This T cell receptor (beta chain) comes out of a study of neurological immune-mediated disorders. 5'RACE with 10-nucleotide random UMIs produced the cDNA. TCRdb analysed the 5' RACE reads with MiXCR anew, one entry per CDR3 protein. Here the sample spans roughly 50,000 distinct CDR3 sequences, more than 20% being singletons. This clonotype was seen repeatedly, ten times or more. 2 million unsorted PBMCs were stored in RNAlater at -80 °C before RNA extraction. CDR1 is SGHVS and CDR2 is FQNEAQ in the germline V gene. With V trimmed by 5 bases and J by 4 bases, 4 bases remained unmatched. This CDR3 contains 14 residues.

The chain employs TRBV7-8 and TRBJ2-1; TRBD2 matches at 8 bases. This receptor was identified in a woman between 65 and 79 years old in good health. Sequenced material: PBMCs. In DNA, the CDR3 is TGTGCCAGCAGCCCGCGACTAGCGTACAATGAGCAGTTCTTC. Translating it yields CASSPRLAYNEQFF.